A selection of T cell receptor beta chains follows, all from one sample in a study of CD4 T cells in relation to SARS-CoV-2 and coronaviruses. These receptors lack a known antigen. Generated by immunoSEQ multiplex PCR, the TCRdb table keeps only in-frame clones and is missing some. The sample carries around 18,000 clones, about 73% recorded once. The sequencing input was CD4+ T cells from PBMCs, cultured in vitro. The receptors were sampled from a human donor in good health. CDR3s include the opening cysteine and the closing phenylalanine or tryptophan. A D gene is named only where the DNA matches it firmly. Some rows have no size entry. The others give once, few or many, or a class for an expanded clone.

>-|TRBD2|TRBJ2-1|TRBV19
TGTGCCAGTAGTAAAGGTTTTACAGCGGGAGGGAACAATGAGCAGTTCTTC
CASSKGFTAGGNNEQFF
>-|TRBD2|TRBJ2-4|TRBV15
TGTGCCACCAGCAGTATACTGAGCGGGGGGGCCAAAAACATTCAGTACTTC
CATSSILSGGAKNIQYF
>-|TRBD2|TRBJ2-1|TRBV7-8
TGTGCCAGCAGCTTAGCAAGCACTAGCGGGAGACTCCTCTGGGGTGAGCAGTTCTTC
CASSLASTSGRLLWGEQFF
>-|TRBD1|TRBJ1-1|TRBV10-2
TGCGCCAGCAGCCCGGGACAGCAAACCATGAACACTGAAGCTTTCTTT
CASSPGQQTMNTEAFF
>-|TRBD2|TRBJ2-3|TRBV30
TGTGCCTGTCCTTCGGGGGGAGGAACAGATACGCAGTATTTT
CACPSGGGTDTQYF
>few|-|TRBJ1-1|TRBV4-2
TGTGCCAGCAGCCAAGACCTTGCCAGAACTGAAGCTTTCTTT
CASSQDLARTEAFF
>-|-|TRBJ2-4|TRBV23-1
TGCGCCAGCCATACACAGGATAAAAACATTCAGTACTTC
CASHTQDKNIQYF
>-|-|TRBJ2-1|TRBV28
TGTGCCAGCCGCCAGGGGGGTACCAGCTCCTACAATGAGCAGTTCTTC
CASRQGGTSSYNEQFF
>-|-|TRBJ1-5|TRBV19
TGTGCCAGTAGTACAGGAGAGAAGCCCCAGCATTTT
CASSTGEKPQHF
>-|TRBD1|TRBJ1-2|TRBV15
TGTGCCACCAGCATTCCGGGACAGGGGGCTGGGGGCACCTTC
CATSIPGQGAGGTF
>-|TRBD1|TRBJ1-5|TRBV7-8
TGTGCCAGCAGCTTAGGCCGACAGGGGATTATGCAGCCCCAGCATTTT
CASSLGRQGIMQPQHF
>-|-|TRBJ1-3|TRBV5-1
TGCGCCAGCTCCCCGTCAGGCTCTGGAAACACCATATATTTT
CASSPSGSGNTIYF
>-|TRBD2|TRBJ2-4|TRBV3-1/TRBV3-2
TGTGCCAGCAGCCAAGTGACTAGCGGGAGAGGTGCCATAAACATTCAGTACTTC
CASSQVTSGRGAINIQYF
>-|-|TRBJ1-1|TRBV12-3/TRBV12-4
TGTGCCAGCAGGTTCTCGGATTACACTGAAGCTTTCTTT
CASRFSDYTEAFF
>-|-|TRBJ1-4|TRBV7-9
TGTGCCAGCAGCGCCCTGGGGGGTGAGAATGAAAAACTGTTTTTT
CASSALGGENEKLFF
>-|-|TRBJ2-2|TRBV5-1
TGCGCCAGCAGAGGGGACGGCGGTGCCACCGGGGAGCTGTTTTTT
CASRGDGGATGELFF
>-|-|TRBJ1-4|TRBV10-1
TGCGCCAGCAGTGTACGGGGACCGAGAGTTGCAACTAATGAAAAACTGTTTTTT
CASSVRGPRVATNEKLFF
>once|-|TRBJ1-1|TRBV30
TGTGCCTGGAGGGACAGTCGGGCCACTGAAGCTTTCTTT
CAWRDSRATEAFF
>-|-|TRBJ2-1|TRBV29-1
TGCAGCGTTGAATCAGAGGGCGCCTACAATGAGCAGTTCTTC
CSVESEGAYNEQFF
>-|-|TRBJ2-7|TRBV12-3/TRBV12-4
TGTGCCAGCAGCTCCAGCCTAGAACGGGAGCAGTACTTC
CASSSSLEREQYF
>-|TRBD1|TRBJ1-6|TRBV9
TGTGCCAGCAGCGAGACAGGGAATTCACCCCTCCACTTT
CASSETGNSPLHF
>-|-|TRBJ1-2|TRBV18
TGTGCCAGCTCACCACCGGGGGCCTCCCAGGATGGCTACACCTTC
CASSPPGASQDGYTF
>-|-|TRBJ2-1|TRBV15
TGTGCCACCAGCCGGGGCGGCCTAGTTTCCGATGAGCAGTTCTTC
CATSRGGLVSDEQFF
>-|TRBD1|TRBJ2-2|TRBV30
TGTGCCTCAGCAAAGGGACAGGGGTACACCGGGGAGCTGTTTTTT
CASAKGQGYTGELFF
>-|-|TRBJ2-5|TRBV7-3
TGTGCCAGCAGCCCGGGGGGACAGCAAGAGACCCAGTACTTC
CASSPGGQQETQYF
>-|TRBD1|TRBJ2-7|TRBV5-1
TGCGCCAGCAGCTTCAGGGGGCGGGCCTACGAGCAGTACTTC
CASSFRGRAYEQYF
>-|TRBD1|TRBJ2-7|TRBV19
TGTGCCAGTAGTGTGAACCTGGGACAGGGGGAATACGAGCAGTACTTC
CASSVNLGQGEYEQYF
>once|TRBD2|TRBJ2-1|TRBV6-1
TGTGCCAGCAGTGAAGCGCGGACTAGCGGGAAAAATGAGCAGTTCTTC
CASSEARTSGKNEQFF
>-|TRBD1|TRBJ2-1|TRBV27
TGTGCCAGCAGTTTGCCGACAGGGTCTCCCTACAATGAGCAGTTCTTC
CASSLPTGSPYNEQFF
>-|-|TRBJ1-1|TRBV13
TGTGCCAGCAGCAGGGGAATCAGTGGTCACACTGAAGCTTTCTTT
CASSRGISGHTEAFF
>-|TRBD2|TRBJ2-7|TRBV20-1
TGCAGTGCTAGTGAAGCGGGAGGAAACTACGAGCAGTACTTC
CSASEAGGNYEQYF
>-|TRBD1|TRBJ2-3|TRBV28
TGTGCCAGCAGCCCCCCGGGACAGGGATCCATACGCACAGATACGCAGTATTTT
CASSPPGQGSIRTDTQYF
>-|TRBD1|TRBJ2-1|TRBV7-2
TGTGCCAGCAGCCGGACAGGGGGCCCCTACAATGAGCAGTTCTTC
CASSRTGGPYNEQFF
>-|TRBD2|TRBJ2-1|TRBV25-1
TGTGCCAGCAGTCTTCCCGGGAGGGCCAATGAGCAGTTCTTC
CASSLPGRANEQFF
>few|-|TRBJ2-4|TRBV11-2
TGTGCCAGCAGCTCCCCCCCGGTGGCTGGCATTCAGTACTTC
CASSSPPVAGIQYF
>-|TRBD1|TRBJ1-3|TRBV9
TGTGCCAGCAGCGCTCGGGGGGGACAGGGGACCGGAAACACCATATATTTT
CASSARGGQGTGNTIYF
>-|TRBD1|TRBJ1-5|TRBV19
TGTGCCAGTAGGGAAGGGGGCGCGGGACAGCCCCAGCATTTT
CASREGGAGQPQHF
>-|TRBD1|TRBJ1-1|TRBV5-4
TGTGCCAGCAGCTCCGGGACAGGGCTCCCGAGGGGGACTGAAGCTTTCTTT
CASSSGTGLPRGTEAFF
>-|TRBD1|TRBJ1-4|TRBV12-3/TRBV12-4
TGTGCCAGCAGCTTTGGGACAGGAGAACTGTTTTTT
CASSFGTGELFF
>medium-sized|-|TRBJ1-1|TRBV2
TGTGCCAGCAGAACAGGGTGGACTGAAGCTTTCTTT
CASRTGWTEAFF
>-|-|TRBJ1-4|TRBV29-1
TGCAGCGTTGCTACAGGTTACCCAACTAATGAAAAACTGTTTTTT
CSVATGYPTNEKLFF
>-|-|TRBJ2-7|TRBV9
TGTGCCAGCAGCGTAGAGGCAGGGTCCGTGAATGAGCAGTACTTC
CASSVEAGSVNEQYF
>-|-|TRBJ1-2|TRBV28
TGTGCCAGCACCAGGCAGGGAGCGGACTATGGCTACACCTTC
CASTRQGADYGYTF
>-|TRBD1|TRBJ1-3|TRBV3-1/TRBV3-2
TGTGCCAGCAGCCAATCGGACAGGATAGGAAACACCATATATTTT
CASSQSDRIGNTIYF
>-|-|TRBJ2-1|TRBV2
TGTGCCAGCAGTGGATGGGCAACGGCGGGAACCTACAATGAGCAGTTCTTC
CASSGWATAGTYNEQFF
>-|TRBD1|TRBJ2-1|TRBV6-5
TGTGCCAGCAGTAAAAGACAGGGTCCTGAGCAGTTCTTC
CASSKRQGPEQFF
>-|-|TRBJ2-7|TRBV19
TGTGCCAGTAGCACACAGGGCCCCCCCTGGAACGAGCAGTACTTC
CASSTQGPPWNEQYF
>-|TRBD2|TRBJ2-7|TRBV3-1/TRBV3-2
TGTGCCAGCAGCCAATGGCCAACTGGCGGGGGAGGAAACGAGCAGTACTTC
CASSQWPTGGGGNEQYF
>once|-|TRBJ2-3|TRBV5-1
TGCGCCAGCAGCCCGGGTAGGGTCGGGTTCCCGGGAGATACGCAGTATTTT
CASSPGRVGFPGDTQYF
>-|-|TRBJ1-5|TRBV4-1
TGCGCCAGCAGCCAAGATTACCCGAATCAGCCCCAGCATTTT
CASSQDYPNQPQHF
>-|-|TRBJ2-7|TRBV6-6
TGTGCCAGCAGTAAGGACAGAGACTCCTACGAGCAGTACTTC
CASSKDRDSYEQYF
>-|-|TRBJ2-7|TRBV18
TGTGCCAGCTCACCGCTAGCCACCTACGAGCAGTACTTC
CASSPLATYEQYF
>-|TRBD1|TRBJ2-7|TRBV13
TGTGCCAGCAGCTCCAAGACAGGGGGCCAGTCGGATTACGAGCAGTACTTC
CASSSKTGGQSDYEQYF
>-|-|TRBJ2-5|TRBV5-5
TGTGCCAGCAGCTTGCCCCAAGAGACCCAGTACTTC
CASSLPQETQYF
>few|-|TRBJ1-1|TRBV4-2
TGTGCCAGCAGCCAAGTGGACACTGAAGCTTTCTTT
CASSQVDTEAFF